The present T cell receptor (beta chain) was sequenced within a study of blood T cell repertoires in COVID-19. CDR1 LNHDA and CDR2 SQIVND come from the germline V gene (reference sequence). V was pared by 5 bases and J by 4 bases, with 9 bases of the junction left unmatched. This CDR3 region has 15 residues. This clone was detected a few times. Using immunoSEQ multiplex PCR, the repertoire was profiled, and TCRdb retains in-frame clones only, with some absent. The sample yields approximately 150,000 clones, 80% to 90% seen once. This TCR came from a man in his sixties who had recovered from COVID-19. The chain combines TRBV19 with TRBJ2-7, with 9 positions matching TRBD1. Input material: PBMCs or T cells enriched from blood (not recorded which). CDR3 DNA: TGTGCCAGTAGTGCTGCGGGACAGGGTGGATACGAGCAGTACTTC. The encoded protein is CASSAAGQGGYEQYF.